One and the same sample provided the 5 T cell receptor beta chains below, sequenced in a study of T cell changes during pregnancy in multiple sclerosis. TCRdb's copy holds only in-frame clones and misses some; the assay was immunoSEQ multiplex PCR. Among under 95,000 clones listed, around 95% were seen once. Sample: peripheral blood, taken in the second trimester of pregnancy. The receptors were sampled from a female donor in good health, enrolled as a control in a pregnancy study.

The rearrangement joins TRBV9 to TRBJ2-2; 9 nucleotides agree with TRBD2. V shed 0 bases and J 5 bases; nucleotides not matched to a gene: 5. The CDR3 totals 16 residues. Per germline, CDR1 SGDLS and CDR2 YYNGEE. CDR3 loop: CASSVGQRGETGELFF. The CDR3 DNA sequence: TGTGCCAGCAGCGTAGGCCAGCGGGGGGAAACCGGGGAGCTGTTTTTT.

The V call is TRBV5-1, the J call TRBJ1-1; no reliable D call. The CDR3 has 17 residues. The germline V gene encodes CDR1 SGHRS and CDR2 YFSETQ. Trimming pared 1 base from V and 0 bases from J, leaving 16 bases between. CDR3 residues: CASSLLGYGEVNTEAFF. CDR3 sequence (DNA): TGCGCCAGCAGCTTGCTGGGGTATGGGGAGGTGAACACTGAAGCTTTCTTT. Full variable domain (missing parts from reference TRBV5-1 and TRBJ1-1): KAGVTQTPRYLIKTRGQQVTLSCSPISGHRSVSWYQQTPGQGLQFLFEYFSETQRNKGNFPGRFSGRQFSNSRSEMNVSTLELGDSALYLCASSLLGYGEVNTEAFFGQGTRLTVV.

The chain is built from TRBV30 and TRBJ1-6; D is possibly TRBD1 (6 bases). The CDR3 extends over 13 amino acids. In germline, CDR1 is GTSNPN, CDR2 SVGIG (reference sequence). V lost 7 bases to trimming and J lost 5 bases, with 12 bases between them. The CDR3, as DNA: TGTGCCTTGTCTGGACAGCATAATTCACCCCTCCACTTT. Translated, it gives CALSGQHNSPLHF.

The chain has TRBV21-1 and TRBJ2-2; TRBD2 is the table's D call, not checked against the DNA. TRBV21-1 is a pseudogene segment. The CDR3 covers 15 residues. CDR3 sequence: CASSTKRGETGELFF. Here the CDR3 DNA reads TGTGCCAGCAGCACAAAGCGGGGGGAAACCGGGGAGCTGTTTTTT.

The chain joins TRBV5-6 to TRBJ1-1; a weak D match, TRBD1 (6 bases). The CDR3 is 13 amino acids. Trimming cost V 0 bases and J 10 bases, with 13 bases left between them. The germline V gene encodes CDR1 SGHDT and CDR2 YYEEEE. The CDR3 region is CASSLASVRGAFF. CDR3 bases: TGTGCCAGCAGCTTGGCGAGCGTCAGGGGAGCTTTCTTT.